The rows below give T cell receptor beta chains drawn from one sample of a study of molecular identifiers for immune sequencing clone quantification. TCRdb independently ran MiXCR on the PCR reads; one entry per CDR3 protein. The table records about 60,000 distinct CDR3 sequences, under 20% of them present only once. Sample: naive CD8+ T cells from blood, with Jurkat cell RNA spiked in. The receptor set was obtained from a human donor in good health. Some libraries in this study had Jurkat cell RNA spiked in. Both conserved end residues are part of each CDR3. The order of the fields is clone size, J gene, D gene, V gene, CDR3 DNA, CDR3 protein. D genes are given only for firm matches. Size is stated for part of the rows, as once, few or many counts, or as a class when the clone is expanded.

>many|TRBJ1-5|NA|TRBV4-1
TGCGCCAGCAGCCAAGTTGGAGGGATTCAGCCCCAGCATTTT
CASSQVGGIQPQHF
>many|TRBJ2-2|NA|TRBV19
TGTGCCAGTTGGTCCGGGGAGCTGTTTTTT
CASWSGELFF
>NA|TRBJ2-3|TRBD2|TRBV9
TGTGCCAGCAGCCATAGCGGGGACACAGATACGCAGTATTTT
CASSHSGDTDTQYF
>NA|TRBJ2-7|TRBD2|TRBV11-2
TGTGCCAGCAGCATGGGACTAGCGGTCTACGAGCAGTACTTC
CASSMGLAVYEQYF
>few|TRBJ2-1|TRBD1|TRBV7-9
TGTGCCAGCAGCTCCCTGGGGACAGGGTTCTACAATGAGCAGTTCTTC
CASSSLGTGFYNEQFF
>many|TRBJ2-1|NA|TRBV19
TGTGCCAGTAGTCCATGGGGTCCCGATGAGCAGTTCTTC
CASSPWGPDEQFF
>many|TRBJ2-2|NA|TRBV14
TGTGCCAGCACCAGGACGGGACTTAACACCGGGGAGCTGTTTTTT
CASTRTGLNTGELFF
>many|TRBJ2-1|TRBD2|TRBV7-2
TGTGCCAGCTTACTCCCCCGTGAGTTCGAGCGGGAGTATTACAATGAGCAGTTCTTC
CASLLPREFEREYYNEQFF
>many|TRBJ2-3|NA|TRBV6-2/TRBV6-3
TGTGCCAGCAGTTACTCCATCCTTCAGCCCACAGATACGCAGTATTTT
CASSYSILQPTDTQYF
>many|TRBJ2-7|NA|TRBV19
TGTGCCAGTCCGCACCTTCCGAGGACCGCATACACCTACGAGCAGTACTTC
CASPHLPRTAYTYEQYF
>few|TRBJ2-3|TRBD2|TRBV7-7
TGTGCCAGCAGCGTCGGGACTAGCGGGAGTCCTGCGGGCACAGATACGCAGTATTTT
CASSVGTSGSPAGTDTQYF
>many|TRBJ1-2|NA|TRBV20-1
TGCAGTGCTAGAAGTCCCCAGGAGGTTCAGGGCTACACCTTC
CSARSPQEVQGYTF
>few|TRBJ1-2|NA|TRBV3-1
TGTGCCAGCAGCCAAGACAAGCCGTTGAACTATGGCTACACCTTC
CASSQDKPLNYGYTF
>many|TRBJ2-3|TRBD2|TRBV5-5
TGTGCCAGCAGCTTGGCCCCAGGACTAGTAGACACAGATACGCAGTATTTT
CASSLAPGLVDTDTQYF
>NA|TRBJ2-1|NA|TRBV30
TGTGCCTGGAGTACCCCGTTACTAGTTACGTCCTACAATGAGCGGTTCTTC
CAWSTPLLVTSYNERFF
>many|TRBJ2-1|TRBD2|TRBV7-2
TGTGCCAGCAGCTTTGGCCCCTTAAGCGGGAGCCCCCGCAATGAGCAGTTCTTC
CASSFGPLSGSPRNEQFF
>many|TRBJ2-7|TRBD2|TRBV20-1
TGCAGTGCTAGAGTGGCGGGAGGGAGCCACGAGCAGTACTTC
CSARVAGGSHEQYF
>many|TRBJ1-1|NA|TRBV7-9
TGTGCCAGCAGCTCCCCGTTTGAGGAAAACACTGAAGCTTTCTTT
CASSSPFEENTEAFF
>NA|TRBJ2-1|TRBD2|TRBV4-2
TGTGCCAGCAGCCCCTTCCTCTTACTAGCGGGAGGCGGGGAGCAGTTCTTC
CASSPFLLLAGGGEQFF
>many|TRBJ1-5|NA|TRBV12-3/TRBV12-4
TGTGCCAGCAGTTTGGGCAGACTCCTAAGTCAGCCCCAGCATTTT
CASSLGRLLSQPQHF
>many|TRBJ2-3|NA|TRBV29-1
TGCAGCGTTGAAGGGTGGGAGGAAGTAGATACGCAGTATTTT
CSVEGWEEVDTQYF
>NA|TRBJ2-1|NA|TRBV7-9
TGTGCCAGCAGCTTAGCGTCGCGGCACAATGAGCAGTTCTTC
CASSLASRHNEQFF
>many|TRBJ2-1|TRBD1|TRBV7-8
TGTGCCAGCAGCTCACGACAGGGGGCCCACAATGAGCAGTTCTTC
CASSSRQGAHNEQFF
>many|TRBJ2-7|TRBD1|TRBV27
TGTGCCAGCAGTTTATCGGGGGACAGGGGATACGAGCAGTACTTC
CASSLSGDRGYEQYF
>many|TRBJ2-1|NA|TRBV5-1
TGCGCCAGCAGCTTGACGCCACCCGAGGACAATGAGCAGTTCTTC
CASSLTPPEDNEQFF
>many|TRBJ1-5|NA|TRBV13
TGTGCCAGCAGCGAAGGGGGTTTAGCCCAGCATTTT
CASSEGGLAQHF
>NA|TRBJ2-7|NA|TRBV6-5
TGTGCCAGCAGTTACGGTGTTGGGAGTCTCTCCTACGAGCAGTACTTC
CASSYGVGSLSYEQYF
>NA|TRBJ2-1|NA|TRBV12-5
TGTGCTAGTGGTCCGACGGGGAGTTACAATGAGCAGTTCTTC
CASGPTGSYNEQFF
>many|TRBJ2-7|NA|TRBV4-1
TGCGCCAGCAGCCAAGTGGCAGCGGCCTACGAGCAGTACTTC
CASSQVAAAYEQYF
>NA|TRBJ2-7|NA|TRBV4-3
TGCGCCAGCAGCCAAGACCGCGGGAACCTAGAAGAGCAGTACTTC
CASSQDRGNLEEQYF
>many|TRBJ2-7|NA|TRBV20-1
TGCAGTGCTAGGCCGGACTGGTCGGGTTACGAGCAGTACTTC
CSARPDWSGYEQYF
>many|TRBJ2-3|NA|TRBV5-4
TGTGCCAGCAGCTTGTTAGCGAGTAGCACAGATACGCAGTATTTT
CASSLLASSTDTQYF
>NA|TRBJ2-1|NA|TRBV9
TGTGCCAGCAGCGTAGAGTGGGGTGAGCAGTTCTTC
CASSVEWGEQFF
>many|TRBJ2-2|NA|TRBV29-1
TGCAGCGTTGAGTCAGGACAGACGAACACCGGGGAGCTGTTTTTT
CSVESGQTNTGELFF
>NA|TRBJ2-2|NA|TRBV20-1
TGCAGTGCTCCGGGTTTGAACACCGGGGAGCTGTTTTTT
CSAPGLNTGELFF
>NA|TRBJ2-3|NA|TRBV14
TGTGCCAGCAGCCCAGTGTGGGTCAGGGTCCCGGTTACGCAGTATTTT
CASSPVWVRVPVTQYF
>few|TRBJ2-1|NA|TRBV5-1
TGCGCCAGCAGCTTTGAGACTAGAGACGAGCAGTTCTTC
CASSFETRDEQFF
>NA|TRBJ2-1|NA|TRBV19
TGTGCCAGTAGACCACCCCTCTGGCAAAACAATGAGCAGTTCTTC
CASRPPLWQNNEQFF
>NA|TRBJ1-2|NA|TRBV15
TGTGCCACCAGCAGGTTCCCCGGGGACTATGGCTACACCTTC
CATSRFPGDYGYTF
>NA|TRBJ1-1|NA|TRBV7-7
TGTGCCAGCAGCTTAGGAATGAACACTGAAGCTCTCTTT
CASSLGMNTEALF
>many|TRBJ1-4|TRBD1|TRBV30
TGTGCCTGGAATTACCTGGACAGGGATGAACTGTTTTTT
CAWNYLDRDELFF
>many|TRBJ2-1|NA|TRBV7-9
TGTGCCAGCAGCGTGGTCATGAGCTCCTACAATGAGCAGTTCTTC
CASSVVMSSYNEQFF
>many|TRBJ1-6|NA|TRBV27
TGTGCCAGCAGTTTATCGGGACACCCATCTAGTTCACCCCTCCACTTT
CASSLSGHPSSSPLHF
>few|TRBJ1-1|NA|TRBV12-5
TGTGCTAGTGTGGTAGGGACCAACACTGAAGCTTTCTTT
CASVVGTNTEAFF
>many|TRBJ2-3|TRBD1|TRBV2
TGTGCCAGCAGTTCCCCCGACAGGGCGAGCACAGATACGCAGTATTTT
CASSSPDRASTDTQYF
>many|TRBJ2-7|NA|TRBV20-1
TGCAGTGCTAGAGATTCCCCATACGAGCAGTACTTC
CSARDSPYEQYF
>many|TRBJ2-2|NA|TRBV10-3
TGTGCCATCAGTGTCCTGGAAGGTAGCGAGGCCGGGGAGCTGTTTTTT
CAISVLEGSEAGELFF
>NA|TRBJ2-7|NA|TRBV19
TGTGCCAGTAGTATGAGCGGATCTCCGATGGGCGAGCAGTACTTC
CASSMSGSPMGEQYF
>once|TRBJ2-5|NA|TRBV7-2
TGTGCCGGCAGCCCGAATAGCGGAAGGGGGGGCGGGACCCAGTACTTC
CAGSPNSGRGGGTQYF